These 29 T cell receptor beta chains came from one sample sequenced in a study of a mutant IDH1 vaccine in newly diagnosed glioma. TCRdb's table, derived via immunoSEQ multiplex PCR, lists solely in-frame clones and lacks some. Of tens of thousands of clones in the sample, about four fifths are singletons; the top ten hold roughly 5.3%. Described time point: baseline, week 1 (first vaccination visit). The sample's treatment: pre-vaccination baseline after standard-of-care therapy. Sequencing used PBMCs, obtained from a glioma patient treated with radiotherapy, temozolomide or both. The source of these receptors is a middle-aged man with glioma. Some clones in this sample may be carry-over from other donors' samples.

This chain joins TRBV13 and TRBJ1-2, with a possible D match to TRBD1 (5 bases). The CDR3 covers 13 residues. V was shortened by 0 bases and J by 4 bases, with 6 bases between the two germline ends. Germline V gives CDR1 PRHDT, CDR2 FYEKMQ (reference sequence). In nucleotides, the CDR3 is TGTGCCAGCAGCTTAGGACAGGCCTATGGCTACACCTTC. Translation: CASSLGQAYGYTF.

This sequence joins TRBV27 and TRBJ1-2; 11 bases are a match to TRBD1. With 4 bases clipped from V and 7 bases from J, the junction kept 8 bases outside the gene matches. This CDR3 region has 15 residues. Germline-derived CDR1 and CDR2 are MNHEY and SMNVEV (reference sequence). The CDR3 region has the DNA TGTGCCAGCAGTTCAAGGACAGGGGGCAGAGGTGGCTACACCTTC. Translation gives CASSSRTGGRGGYTF.

The chain links TRBV14 to TRBJ2-3, with 8 bases aligning to TRBD2. Germline loops: CDR1 SGHDN, CDR2 FVKESK. This CDR3 region has 16 residues. With 0 bases clipped from V and 1 base from J, the junction kept 3 bases outside the gene matches. The CDR3 DNA reads TGTGCCAGCAGCCAAGACATGGGACTAGGCACAGATACGCAGTATTTT. This gives the protein CASSQDMGLGTDTQYF.

V usage is TRBV7-9 and J usage is TRBJ1-6, with D unresolved. CDR3 length: 14 residues. Germline V gene data show CDR1 as SEHNR and CDR2 as FQNEAQ (reference sequence). Trimming took 1 base from V and 4 from J, leaving 5 bases between them. The CDR3 spells CASSLGPYNSPLHF. For the CDR3, the DNA is TGTGCCAGCAGCTTAGGACCTTATAATTCACCCCTCCACTTT. Full variable domain (outside the CDR3, taken from reference TRBV7-9 and TRBJ1-6): DTGVSQNPRHKITKRGQNVTFRCDPISEHNRLYWYRQTLGQGPEFLTYFQNEAQLEKSRLLSDRFSAERPKGSFSTLEIQRTEQGDSAMYLCASSLGPYNSPLHFGNGTRLTVT.

The chain couples TRBV7-8 to TRBJ2-1, with D perhaps TRBD1 or TRBD2 (6 bases each). The CDR3 runs 16 residues. From germline, CDR1 is SGHVS and CDR2 FQNEAQ. Trimming pared 1 base from V and 2 bases from J, leaving 12 bases between. Written as DNA, the CDR3 is TGTGCCAGCAGCTTAGTCGGGGGCCTTACCTACAATGAGCAGTTCTTC. Protein sequence: CASSLVGGLTYNEQFF.

The CDR3 reads CAIGTGLAGGGDTQYF. For the CDR3, the DNA is TGTGCCATCGGGACGGGACTAGCGGGGGGCGGAGATACGCAGTATTTT. The chain has TRBV10-3 and TRBJ2-3; 15 bases agree with TRBD2. Germline loops: CDR1 ENHRY, CDR2 SYGVKD. CDR3 length: 16 residues. The V and J ends lost 8 bases and 5 bases, in that order; junction bases with no gene match: 8.

V gene TRBV20-1 combines with J gene TRBJ1-1; D is unclear. There are 11 residues in the CDR3. V shed 3 bases and J shed 8 bases, with 10 bases lying between them. CDR1 is DFQATT and CDR2 is SNEGSKA in the germline V gene (reference sequence). CDR3 sequence reads: CSASVAVEAFF. The CDR3 bases are TGCAGTGCTAGTGTGGCGGTGGAAGCTTTCTTT.

The chain links TRBV30 to TRBJ1-2; D unclear. The ends were cut back, 1 base at V and 4 bases at J, with 7 bases in the middle. The germline CDR1 and CDR2 sequences are GTSNPN and SVGIG (reference sequence). This CDR3 is built from 12 residues. This CDR3 reads CAWSGMTYGYTF. Written as DNA, the CDR3 is TGTGCCTGGAGTGGAATGACCTATGGCTACACCTTC.

V is TRBV13 and J is TRBJ1-1; D unresolved. The CDR3 is made up of 12 amino acids. The germline CDR1 and CDR2 sequences are PRHDT and FYEKMQ (reference sequence). V lost 5 bases and J 4 bases, leaving 8 bases between the germline ends. CDR3 DNA: TGTGCCAGCAGCCCTGGCGTCACTGAAGCTTTCTTT. It codes for CASSPGVTEAFF.

For the CDR3, the DNA is TGTGCCAGTCAACCTCTAGCTTCGGGCACAGATACGCAGTATTTT. It specifies CASQPLASGTDTQYF. This chain joins TRBV6-5 and TRBJ2-3; weak D call: TRBD2 (5 bases). The CDR3 totals 15 residues. CDR1 MNHEY and CDR2 SVGAGI come from the germline V gene. V was shortened by 9 bases and J by 1 base, with 17 bases between the two germline ends.

V is TRBV15 and J is TRBJ2-5, with D maybe TRBD2 (5 bases). Germline lookup yields CDR1 LNHNV and CDR2 YYDKDF (reference sequence). The CDR3 loop spans 14 amino acids. The V end was cut by 5 bases, the J end by 2 bases, with 12 bases between. CDR3 DNA sequence: TGTGCCACCAGCGCCGAGGACTGGCAAGAGACCCAGTACTTC. It yields the protein CATSAEDWQETQYF. Full variable domain (missing parts from reference TRBV15 and TRBJ2-5): DAMVIQNPRYQVTQFGKPVTLSCSQTLNHNVMYWYQQKSSQAPKLLFHYYDKDFNNEADTPDNFQSRRPNTSFCFLDIRSPGLGDTAMYLCATSAEDWQETQYFGPGTRLLVL.

Only one count was recorded for this clone. The rearrangement uses TRBV2 and TRBJ1-5; 9 bases fit TRBD1. V shed 5 bases, J shed 4 bases, and the junction held 3 bases outside the gene matches. This CDR3 has 14 amino acids. Germline CDR1 and CDR2: SNHLY and FYNNEI. The CDR3 is CASSPGTGNQPQHF. The CDR3 DNA is TGTGCCAGCAGTCCCGGGACAGGGAATCAGCCCCAGCATTTT.

V usage is TRBV25-1 and J usage is TRBJ1-2; no reliable D call. CDR3 length: 11 residues. The germline gives CDR1 MGHDK, CDR2 SYGVNS. Trimming pared 2 bases from V and 2 bases from J, leaving 0 bases between. CDR3 DNA sequence: TGTGCCAGCAGTGAAAACTATGGCTACACCTTC. Encoded protein: CASSENYGYTF.

The chain couples TRBV27 to TRBJ1-5, with D possibly being TRBD1 (5 bases). The V gene lost 2 bases and the J gene lost 4 bases, with 12 bases spanning the gap. CDR1 is MNHEY, CDR2 SMNVEV, per germline (reference sequence). The CDR3 is 15 amino acids. Here the CDR3 reads CASSLQRGKNQPQHF. The CDR3 DNA sequence: TGTGCCAGCAGTTTACAGCGGGGGAAGAATCAGCCCCAGCATTTT.

This chain uses TRBV5-8 with TRBJ1-1; D remains unclear. CDR1 and CDR2 from the germline V gene are SGHTS and YDEGEE. The CDR3 runs to 14 residues. V was trimmed by 2 bases and J by 0 bases, leaving 8 bases between them. The CDR3 region is CASSFWAMNTEAFF. The CDR3 DNA follows: TGTGCCAGCAGCTTTTGGGCTATGAACACTGAAGCTTTCTTT.

A single count supports this clone. The chain uses TRBV10-3 and TRBJ1-5; D uncertain. The V gene lost 5 bases and the J gene lost 3 bases, with 8 bases spanning the gap. The CDR3 has 13 amino acids. Looked up from germline, CDR1 is ENHRY and CDR2 is SYGVKD. CDR3 in amino acids: CAISTDINQPQHF. As DNA, the CDR3 is TGTGCCATCAGTACAGACATCAATCAGCCCCAGCATTTT.

The V and J genes are TRBV6-1 and TRBJ1-6; 8 bases map to TRBD1. The V and J ends lost 3 bases and 0 bases, in that order; junction bases with no gene match: 4. The CDR3 has 17 amino acids. Germline assignment: CDR1 MNHNS and CDR2 SASEGT. CDR3 in amino acids: CASSDRQGSSYNSPLHF. DNA for the CDR3: TGTGCCAGCAGTGACCGACAGGGGAGCTCCTATAATTCACCCCTCCACTTT.

This clone was observed once. The chain links TRBV10-3 to TRBJ2-7; TRBD2 is a possible D gene (6 bases). This CDR3 has 15 amino acids. The germline CDR1 and CDR2 sequences are ENHRY and SYGVKD. The ends were cut back, 6 bases at V and 4 bases at J, with 19 bases in the middle. CDR3 sequence (DNA): TGTGCCATCAGAGAAGAGGGATTCGCGGGGTACGAGCAGTACTTC. It translates to CAIREEGFAGYEQYF.

This chain connects TRBV6-1 to TRBJ1-5; D remains ambiguous. Germline V gene sequence: CDR1 MNHNS, CDR2 SASEGT. V gave up 5 bases and J gave up 0 bases, with 5 bases separating them. The CDR3 sequence is 13 residues long. CDR3 bases: TGTGCCAGCAGTCAGAGTAGCAATCAGCCCCAGCATTTT. Its protein is CASSQSSNQPQHF.

This rearrangement joins TRBV7-3 to TRBJ1-5; D call uncertain. The V end was cut by 7 bases, the J end by 2 bases, with 12 bases between. Germline CDR1 is SGHTA and CDR2 is FQGTGA. This CDR3 is built from 14 residues. CDR3 DNA sequence: TGTGCCAGCACGGGCAAGGGCGGCAATCAGCCCCAGCATTTT. Its protein is CASTGKGGNQPQHF. The complete variable domain, with remaining parts taken from reference TRBV7-3 and TRBJ1-5, reads GAGVSQTPSNKVTEKGKYVELRCDPISGHTALYWYRQSLGQGPEFLIYFQGTGAADDSGLPNDRFFAVRPEGSVSTLKIQRTERGDSAVYLCASTGKGGNQPQHFGDGTRLSIL.

V usage is TRBV30 and J usage is TRBJ2-5; TRBD1 agrees at 7 bases. The V and J ends lost 0 bases and 4 bases, in that order; junction bases with no gene match: 5. The CDR3 contains 14 residues. Germline CDR1 GTSNPN, CDR2 SVGIG (reference sequence). The CDR3 region is CAWSVRGLPETQYF. The CDR3 nucleotides read TGTGCCTGGAGTGTTAGGGGGCTCCCAGAGACCCAGTACTTC. Full variable domain (missing parts from reference TRBV30 and TRBJ2-5): SQTIHQWPATLVQPVGSPLSLECTVEGTSNPNLYWYRQAAGRGLQLLFYSVGIGQISSEVPQNLSASRPQDRQFILSSKKLLLSDSGFYLCAWSVRGLPETQYFGPGTRLLVL.

The chain recombines TRBV7-9 with TRBJ1-4; no definite D call. The CDR3 totals 14 residues. V lost 11 bases, J lost 0 bases, and 13 bases lay in between. Per the germline V gene, CDR1 is SEHNR and CDR2 is FQNEAQ (reference sequence). The CDR3 spells CASSLGTTNEKLFF. The DNA for the CDR3 is TGTGCCTCCTCCCTGGGCACAACTAATGAAAAACTGTTTTTT.

This clone was seen many times. Other DNA sequences in this specimen translate into the identical CDR3. This sequence joins TRBV7-9 and TRBJ2-2; no definite D call. This CDR3 comprises 13 residues. The V and J ends lost 5 bases and 5 bases respectively, with 9 bases between them. Germline V gene data show CDR1 as SEHNR and CDR2 as FQNEAQ (reference sequence). The CDR3 DNA reads TGTGCCAGCAGCAGAGGACGGACCGGGGAGCTGTTTTTT. Protein: CASSRGRTGELFF.

This chain uses TRBV6-6 with TRBJ1-1, with D possibly matching TRBD1 (6 bases). V lost 0 bases, J lost 8 bases, and 13 bases lay in between. CDR1 is MNHNY, CDR2 SVGAGI, per germline (reference sequence). The CDR3 has 14 amino acids. CDR3: CASSYSTTGWEAFF. The CDR3 DNA is TGTGCCAGCAGTTACTCGACCACAGGGTGGGAAGCTTTCTTT.

The gene calls are TRBV13 and TRBJ2-3, with 14 bases lining up with TRBD2. Germline CDR1 reads PRHDT; CDR2 reads FYEKMQ (reference sequence). J lost 2 bases, V lost 3 bases, and 7 bases had no gene match. The CDR3 runs to 18 residues. DNA of the CDR3: TGTGCCAGCAGCTTGGGGACTAGCGGGGGCCTATTCACAGATACGCAGTATTTT. The encoded protein is CASSLGTSGGLFTDTQYF.

The chain joins TRBV19 to TRBJ1-2; D gene uncertain. Trimming took off 8 bases at V and 2 bases at J, with 15 bases between the two ends. Germline V lookup: CDR1 LNHDA, CDR2 SQIVND (reference sequence). The CDR3 consists of 14 residues. The CDR3 here is CASAAVSVNYGYTF. The CDR3 nucleotides are TGTGCCAGTGCGGCGGTTTCCGTCAACTATGGCTACACCTTC.

The chain recombines TRBV19 with TRBJ2-2; 7 nucleotides line up with TRBD2. With 5 bases clipped from V and 4 bases from J, the junction kept 7 bases outside the gene matches. CDR3 length: 15 amino acids. Per germline, CDR1 LNHDA and CDR2 SQIVND (reference sequence). The CDR3: CASSGRWEGTGELFF. The CDR3 DNA is TGTGCCAGTAGTGGCCGGTGGGAGGGCACCGGGGAGCTGTTTTTT.

J is TRBJ1-2 and V is TRBV19; D might be TRBD1 (5 bases). CDR3 length: 13 amino acids. Germline CDR1 and CDR2: LNHDA and SQIVND (reference sequence). The ends were cut back, 0 bases at V and 4 bases at J, with 6 bases in the middle. The CDR3, as DNA: TGTGCCAGTAGTATAGAGCAGGGCTATGGCTACACCTTC. Its translation: CASSIEQGYGYTF.

The chain recombines TRBV30 with TRBJ1-3, with D possibly matching TRBD1 (5 bases). Germline V gene data show CDR1 as GTSNPN and CDR2 as SVGIG (reference sequence). CDR3 size: 13 residues. V was shortened by 0 bases and J by 9 bases, with 12 bases between the two germline ends. The CDR3 region is CAWSVIDGTTIYF. CDR3 sequence (DNA): TGTGCCTGGAGTGTAATCGACGGGACCACCATATATTTT.